A selection of T cell receptor beta chains follows, all from one sample in a study of shared clonotypes between healthy human individuals. Sequenced by immunoSEQ multiplex PCR; TCRdb stores in-frame clones only, minus some. The profile shows some 300,000 clones, roughly 70% of them singletons. The specimen sequenced was memory CD4+ T cells sorted from blood. These receptors all come from a young man in good health. Each CDR3 is given with its conserved first and last residue. D genes are given only for firm matches. Size is stated for part of the rows, as once, few or many counts, or as a class when the clone is expanded.

V,J,length,D,size,CDR3,DNA
TRBV5-5,TRBJ1-1,15,TRBD1,-,CASSLGGTGWTEAFF,TGTGCCAGCAGCTTAGGCGGGACAGGGTGGACTGAAGCTTTCTTT
TRBV28,TRBJ1-2,13,-,-,CASSLRGSLGYTF,TGTGCCAGCAGTTTAAGAGGCAGCCTCGGCTACACCTTC
TRBV7-8,TRBJ1-2,15,TRBD1,-,CASSPQGKGPYGYTF,TGTGCCAGCAGCCCACAGGGGAAAGGACCCTATGGCTACACCTTC
TRBV13,TRBJ1-1,11,-,few,CASGKNTEAFF,TGTGCCAGCGGTAAAAACACTGAAGCTTTCTTT
TRBV21-1,TRBJ2-5,13,-,-,CASSKGHQETQYF,TGTGCCAGCAGCAAGGGCCACCAAGAGACCCAGTACTTC
TRBV19,TRBJ1-2,17,TRBD1,-,CASSMERGQGTSYGYTF,TGTGCCAGTAGTATGGAAAGGGGACAGGGCACCAGCTATGGCTACACCTTC
TRBV10-3,TRBJ2-5,10,-,few,CAIGSETQYF,TGTGCCATCGGTTCGGAGACCCAGTACTTC
TRBV7-2,TRBJ2-7,14,-,-,CASSLSPGRYEQYF,TGTGCCAGCAGCTTATCACCAGGGCGATACGAGCAGTACTTC
TRBV15,TRBJ2-1,17,-,-,CATSRGGGGTLYNEQFF,TGTGCCACCAGCAGAGGGGGAGGGGGCACCCTCTACAATGAGCAGTTCTTC
TRBV19,TRBJ2-2,14,-,once,CASKTTGRTGELFF,TGTGCCAGTAAAACGACAGGGAGGACCGGGGAGCTGTTTTTT
TRBV7-2,TRBJ1-4,15,-,-,CASSLVQRNNEKLFF,TGTGCCAGCAGCTTAGTCCAGCGAAATAATGAAAAACTGTTTTTT
TRBV30,TRBJ2-7,15,TRBD2,-,CAWRASGDFSYEQYF,TGTGCCTGGAGGGCTAGCGGTGACTTCTCCTACGAGCAGTACTTC
TRBV10-1,TRBJ2-1,14,-,-,CASSEARGYNEQFF,TGCGCCAGCAGTGAGGCCAGGGGATACAATGAGCAGTTCTTC
TRBV29-1,TRBJ2-4,13,-,-,CSVDGPQGNIQYF,TGCAGCGTTGATGGGCCCCAGGGAAACATTCAGTACTTC
TRBV14,TRBJ1-1,11,TRBD1,few,CASSQAGQGFF,TGTGCCAGCAGCCAAGCTGGACAGGGCTTCTTT
TRBV19,TRBJ1-1,16,-,-,CASRKPGRGAHTEAFF,TGTGCCAGTAGAAAACCAGGTCGGGGTGCGCACACTGAAGCTTTCTTT
TRBV19,TRBJ2-7,16,-,few,CASSPSRTIESYEQYF,TGTGCCAGTAGTCCATCCCGGACTATTGAGTCCTACGAGCAGTACTTC
TRBV10-1,TRBJ1-1,14,-,-,CASSESQGNTEAFF,TGCGCCAGCAGTGAGTCGCAGGGGAACACTGAAGCTTTCTTT
TRBV7-2,TRBJ2-2,14,-,-,CASSERLVSGELFF,TGTGCCAGCAGCGAAAGACTAGTCTCCGGGGAGCTGTTTTTT
TRBV6-1,TRBJ1-2,15,-,-,CASTLAGGAGYGYTF,TGTGCCAGCACCCTCGCGGGGGGCGCGGGCTATGGCTACACCTTC
TRBV15,TRBJ2-2,14,-,-,CATSRGSSTGELFF,TGTGCCACCAGCAGAGGGTCCTCCACCGGGGAGCTGTTTTTT
TRBV2,TRBJ2-7,13,-,-,CASSEGTFYEQYF,TGTGCCAGCAGTGAAGGCACCTTCTACGAGCAGTACTTC
TRBV28,TRBJ2-1,16,TRBD2,-,CASSSGTSGRGNEQFF,TGTGCCAGCAGTTCAGGTACTAGCGGGAGGGGGAATGAGCAGTTCTTC
TRBV6-5,TRBJ2-7,14,-,-,CASSPPGARPEQYF,TGTGCCAGCAGCCCCCCTGGGGCGCGTCCCGAGCAGTACTTC
TRBV18,TRBJ1-4,14,-,-,CASSQTATNEKLFF,TGTGCCAGCTCACAAACAGCAACTAATGAAAAACTGTTTTTT
TRBV5-6,TRBJ2-1,14,TRBD2,few,CASSSRTSWNEQFF,TGTGCCAGCAGCTCGAGGACTAGCTGGAATGAGCAGTTCTTC
TRBV28,TRBJ2-7,14,-,-,CASTASRTGYEQYF,TGTGCCAGCACCGCCTCCCGCACAGGATACGAGCAGTACTTC
TRBV27,TRBJ2-3,18,-,-,CASRPYPRAEDNTDTQYF,TGTGCCAGCAGACCCTACCCCAGGGCGGAAGATAACACAGATACGCAGTATTTT
TRBV29-1,TRBJ2-1,15,-,-,CSVESGSSLVYEQFF,TGCAGCGTTGAGTCGGGATCCAGTCTTGTCTATGAGCAGTTCTTC
TRBV18,TRBJ2-1,16,-,-,CASSFDQGAGSNEQFF,TGTGCCAGCTCGTTTGATCAGGGAGCAGGTAGCAATGAGCAGTTCTTC
TRBV5-1,TRBJ2-7,16,-,once,CASSWGAVLSTYEQYF,TGCGCCAGCAGCTGGGGGGCAGTGCTTTCCACCTACGAGCAGTACTTC
TRBV5-1,TRBJ2-5,15,-,few,CASRTRYSMQETQYF,TGCGCCAGCAGGACACGATACTCCATGCAAGAGACCCAGTACTTC
TRBV5-1,TRBJ2-2,15,-,-,CASSLGATNTGELFF,TGCGCCAGCAGCTTGGGAGCTACAAACACCGGGGAGCTGTTTTTT
TRBV7-7,TRBJ2-7,13,-,-,CASSLGVGGTQYF,TGTGCCAGCAGCTTAGGGGTTGGGGGGACTCAGTACTTC
TRBV28,TRBJ1-2,16,TRBD1,-,CASSLPRTGGSYGYTF,TGTGCCAGCAGTCTTCCCCGGACAGGGGGCAGTTATGGCTACACCTTC
TRBV19,TRBJ2-1,15,TRBD2,-,CASSRLAEHYNEQFF,TGTGCCAGTAGTAGACTAGCGGAACACTACAATGAGCAGTTCTTC
TRBV2,TRBJ2-7,14,-,few,CASSERQSSYEQYF,TGTGCCAGCAGTGAACGGCAGAGCTCCTACGAGCAGTACTTC